Presented here are 29 T cell receptor beta chains from one specimen sequenced in a study of blood T cell repertoires in COVID-19. The data were produced by immunoSEQ multiplex PCR, yet TCRdb's version contains in-frame clones alone and is incomplete. The sample consists of approximately 110,000 clones, 65% to 80% of them appearing once. What was sequenced was peripheral blood. The receptors derive from a human donor with acute or convalescent COVID-19. The donor label of this sample is uncertain.

This clone has a handful of counts. The chain is built from TRBV28 and TRBJ1-3; D not resolved. The CDR3 covers 16 residues. Per germline, CDR1 MDHEN and CDR2 SYDVKM. V was cut by 5 bases and J by 0 bases, with 14 bases left in between. DNA for the CDR3: TGTGCCAGCAGTGATGGACGGGGTAGCTCTGGAAACACCATATATTTT. It translates to CASSDGRGSSGNTIYF.

This rearrangement joins TRBV5-6 to TRBJ2-3, with D perhaps matching TRBD2 (6 bases). The germline V gene has CDR1 SGHDT and CDR2 YYEEEE. Trimming removed 1 base from V and 3 bases from J, with 15 bases in between. This CDR3 has 16 amino acids. In DNA form, the CDR3 reads TGTGCCAGCAGCTTGCCGTGGAGGGACCGTACAGATACGCAGTATTTT. It translates to CASSLPWRDRTDTQYF.

This rearrangement joins TRBV10-2 to TRBJ1-1; possibly TRBD1 for D (5 bases). Trimming stripped 1 base from V and 2 bases from J, with 11 bases between. CDR1 is WSHSY, CDR2 SAAADI, per germline. The CDR3 length is 15 residues. The CDR3 loop reads CASSELRQSNTEAFF. CDR3 bases: TGCGCCAGCAGTGAGTTACGACAGTCAAACACTGAAGCTTTCTTT.

This clone was seen only a few times. The rearrangement links TRBV4-1 to TRBJ2-2; perhaps TRBD1 as D (8 bases). CDR1 MGHRA and CDR2 YSYEKL come from the germline V gene. This CDR3 contains 16 residues. Trimming removed 10 bases at V and 3 bases at J, with 21 bases between. The CDR3 is CATGRTGTVDTGELFF. CDR3 bases: TGCGCCACCGGGAGGACAGGGACGGTGGACACCGGGGAGCTGTTTTTT.

The V and J genes are TRBV6-5 and TRBJ2-7, with D possibly TRBD1 on 7 matching bases. With 0 bases removed from V and 5 bases from J, the gap between germline ends came to 11 bases. Germline V gene sequence: CDR1 MNHEY, CDR2 SVGAGI. There are 14 residues in the CDR3. The CDR3: CASSYSQGGHEQYV. The CDR3 region has the DNA TGTGCCAGCAGTTACTCTCAGGGGGGACACGAGCAGTACGTC.

The chain combines TRBV5-8 with TRBJ2-3; TRBD1 agrees at 10 bases. CDR1 is SGHTS and CDR2 is YDEGEE in the germline V gene. J lost 1 base, V lost 4 bases, and 6 bases had no gene match. The CDR3 contains 16 residues. The DNA of the CDR3 is TGTGCCAGCAGCCGAGGGACAGGGGCCCGCACAGATACGCAGTATTTT. Protein: CASSRGTGARTDTQYF.

This clone was found a few times. The genes are TRBV6-4 and TRBJ1-2, with 11 positions matching TRBD1. From germline, CDR1 is MRHNA and CDR2 SNTAGT. The trim removed 4 bases at V and 4 bases at J, leaving 2 bases unmatched. The CDR3 runs 14 residues. This CDR3 reads CASSGTGGAYGYTF. CDR3 in DNA: TGTGCCAGCAGTGGGACAGGGGGCGCCTATGGCTACACCTTC.

The chain couples TRBV5-1 to TRBJ1-1; D may be TRBD1 (5 bases). V lost 8 bases and J lost 5, with 13 bases in between. CDR1 SGHRS and CDR2 YFSETQ come from the germline V gene. The CDR3 covers 12 residues. Here the CDR3 reads CASRSGKTEAFF. The CDR3 coding sequence is TGCGCCAGTAGGTCAGGGAAAACTGAAGCTTTCTTT.

V and J are TRBV28 and TRBJ2-4; 11 bases are a match to TRBD2. V lost 3 bases, J lost 4 bases, and 2 bases stayed unmatched. CDR3 length: 15 amino acids. Germline V gene data show CDR1 as MDHEN and CDR2 as SYDVKM. The CDR3 region has the DNA TGTGCCAGCAGTTTGGCTAGCGGGGGGAAAAACATTCAGTACTTC. It codes for CASSLASGGKNIQYF.

This clone was picked up one time. The chain's CDR3 is CASTPSRGVTEAFF. Here the CDR3 DNA reads TGTGCCAGCACCCCCAGCAGGGGGGTAACTGAAGCTTTCTTT. The V call is TRBV6-5, the J call TRBJ1-1; 7 bases are a match to TRBD1. The CDR3 covers 14 residues. V lost 7 bases, J lost 5 bases, and 10 bases stayed unmatched. Germline CDR1 and CDR2: MNHEY and SVGAGI.

The chain carries TRBV11-2 and TRBJ1-2, with 8 nucleotides matching TRBD1. CDR1 and CDR2 (germline): SGHAT, FQNNGV. The CDR3 covers 12 residues. After removal of 3 bases from V and 7 bases from J, the junction contained 1 base not matched to a gene. The CDR3 reads CASSFQGAGYTF. DNA of the CDR3: TGTGCCAGCAGCTTTCAGGGGGCTGGCTACACCTTC.

V gene TRBV2 combines with J gene TRBJ1-6; TRBD1 matches at 9 bases. The CDR3 loop spans 18 amino acids. The germline V gene encodes CDR1 SNHLY and CDR2 FYNNEI. Unmatched junction bases numbered 12, after V lost 9 bases and J lost 0 bases. CDR3 DNA: TGTGCCAGTGGGGTCGGACAGGGGAGGAGCTCCTATAATTCACCCCTCCACTTT. This translates into CASGVGQGRSSYNSPLHF. The complete variable domain, with remaining parts taken from reference TRBV2 and TRBJ1-6, reads EPEVTQTPSHQVTQMGQEVILRCVPISNHLYFYWYRQILGQKVEFLVSFYNNEISEKSEIFDDQFSVERPDGSNFTLKIRSTKLEDSAMYFCASGVGQGRSSYNSPLHFGNGTRLTVT.

This clone has only one observation. This rearrangement joins TRBV2 to TRBJ2-3; 7 bases agree with TRBD1. CDR1 is SNHLY and CDR2 is FYNNEI in the germline V gene. V was pared by 4 bases and J by 1 base, with 5 bases of the junction left unmatched. This CDR3 is 15 amino acids long. The CDR3 loop is CASSGQGMGTDTQYF. In DNA, the CDR3 is TGTGCCAGCAGTGGACAGGGTATGGGCACAGATACGCAGTATTTT. Full variable domain (remainder filled in from reference TRBV2 and TRBJ2-3): EPEVTQTPSHQVTQMGQEVILRCVPISNHLYFYWYRQILGQKVEFLVSFYNNEISEKSEIFDDQFSVERPDGSNFTLKIRSTKLEDSAMYFCASSGQGMGTDTQYFGPGTRLTVL.

This clone was counted only a few times. The chain carries TRBV2 and TRBJ1-6, with 9 bases aligning to TRBD1. CDR1 and CDR2 from the germline V gene are SNHLY and FYNNEI. This CDR3 region has 15 residues. V dropped 6 bases and J dropped 10; count of bases not matched to a gene: 10. DNA of the CDR3: TGTGCCAGCAGCGCCGAACAGGGGGCCCGATCACCCCTCCACTTT. This translates into CASSAEQGARSPLHF.

The chain uses TRBV27 and TRBJ2-4; no clear D gene. V lost 3 bases and J lost 10, with 4 bases in between. Germline-derived CDR1 and CDR2 are MNHEY and SMNVEV (reference sequence). The CDR3 loop spans 10 amino acids. CDR3 nucleotides: TGTGCCAGCAGTTTCCATATTCAGTACTTC. Translated: CASSFHIQYF.

This clone was observed a single time. The chain joins TRBV5-1 to TRBJ1-2; 9 nucleotides align to TRBD1. After removal of 4 bases from V and 2 bases from J, the junction contained 9 bases not matched to a gene. Germline V CDR1 and CDR2: SGHRS, YFSETQ. The CDR3 is 16 amino acids. CDR3 DNA sequence: TGCGCCAGCAGCCCACCGATAGACAGGGGGAACTATGGCTACACCTTC. This translates into CASSPPIDRGNYGYTF.

The rearrangement links TRBV12-3 or TRBV12-4 to TRBJ1-1; the D gene is possibly TRBD1 (6 bases). V was trimmed by 4 bases and J by 3 bases, leaving 9 bases between them. There are 13 residues in the CDR3. CDR3 sequence reads: CASSSGHHTEAFF. CDR3 sequence (DNA): TGTGCCAGCAGTTCGGGACACCACACTGAAGCTTTCTTT.

The rearrangement uses TRBV9 and TRBJ1-3; 9 bases agree with TRBD1. Germline V gene lookup returns CDR1 SGDLS and CDR2 YYNGEE. Losses at the gene ends were 0 bases for V and 1 base for J; bases not matched to a gene: 8. The CDR3 has 18 residues. CDR3 sequence (DNA): TGTGCCAGCAGCGTAGGAGGAGGGGGGACAGGGTCTGGAAACACCATATATTTT. Residues: CASSVGGGGTGSGNTIYF.

This clone turned up a few times. CDR3 sequence: CASSLKGRGGETQYF. The CDR3 nucleotides are TGTGCCAGCAGCTTAAAAGGCAGGGGCGGTGAGACCCAGTACTTC. The chain recombines TRBV7-9 with TRBJ2-5, with a tentative D call TRBD1 (6 bases). V gave up 2 bases and J gave up 5 bases, with 15 bases separating them. This CDR3 comprises 15 residues. Germline values: CDR1 SEHNR, CDR2 FQNEAQ (reference sequence).

V usage is TRBV6-6 and J usage is TRBJ1-2, with 8 positions matching TRBD1. Germline V gives CDR1 MNHNY, CDR2 SVGAGI (reference sequence). The junction had 13 bases not matched to a gene; V was cut back by 6 bases and J by 4 bases. The CDR3 is made up of 16 amino acids. The CDR3 reads CASRQVQGATSYGYTF. The CDR3 coding sequence is TGTGCCAGCAGACAGGTCCAGGGGGCAACCTCCTATGGCTACACCTTC.

This chain uses TRBV10-1 with TRBJ2-2; TRBD2 might be the D (5 bases). The CDR3 is made up of 13 amino acids. Trimming took off 9 bases at V and 5 bases at J, with 13 bases between the two ends. Germline lookup yields CDR1 WNHNN and CDR2 SYGVQD (reference sequence). The CDR3 spells CARSMEATGELFF. CDR3 nucleotide sequence: TGCGCCAGGAGCATGGAGGCAACCGGGGAGCTGTTTTTT.

As to this clone: Other nucleotide sequences from this sample produce the same CDR3. The V and J genes are TRBV28 and TRBJ1-2; 9 bases match TRBD1. V gave up 6 bases and J gave up 7 bases; unmatched junction bases: 6. Germline-derived CDR1 and CDR2 are MDHEN and SYDVKM. This CDR3 is 13 amino acids long. The CDR3 DNA is TGTGCCAGCAGCTTACAGGGGGCGCGTGGCTACACCTTC. This gives the protein CASSLQGARGYTF.

The chain recombines TRBV7-9 with TRBJ2-2; no clear D. This CDR3 spans 13 amino acids. Germline lookup yields CDR1 SEHNR and CDR2 FQNEAQ (reference sequence). DNA of the CDR3: TGTGCTGCTGCCCAGACGAACACCGGGGAGCTGTTTTTT. Its translation: CAAAQTNTGELFF. The full variable domain, completed using reference TRBV7-9 and TRBJ2-2, is DTGVSQNPRHKITKRGQNVTFRCDPISEHNRLYWYRQTLGQGPEFLTYFQNEAQLEKSRLLSDRFSAERPKGSFSTLEIQRTEQGDSAMYLCAAAQTNTGELFFGEGSRLTVL.

This chain joins TRBV5-1 and TRBJ2-1; maybe TRBD1 (5 bases). The germline V gene encodes CDR1 SGHRS and CDR2 YFSETQ. The V end lost 0 bases, the J end lost 0 bases, and 7 bases lay between the germline ends. CDR3 length: 15 residues. CDR3 in DNA: TGCGCCAGCAGCTTGGCCGACAGCTCCTACAATGAGCAGTTCTTC. This codes for CASSLADSSYNEQFF.

The rearrangement uses TRBV9 and TRBJ1-6, with D uncertain. Trimming cost V 3 bases and J 9 bases, with 13 bases left between them. Per the germline V gene, CDR1 is SGDLS and CDR2 is YYNGEE. The CDR3 length is 14 residues. The CDR3 DNA reads TGTGCCAGCAGCGCGAGGGAGGGATTTTCACCCCTCCACTTT. This sequence encodes CASSAREGFSPLHF. Full variable domain (remainder filled in from reference TRBV9 and TRBJ1-6): DSGVTQTPKHLITATGQRVTLRCSPRSGDLSVYWYQQSLDQGLQFLIQYYNGEERAKGNILERFSAQQFPDLHSELNLSSLELGDSALYFCASSAREGFSPLHFGNGTRLTVT.

The rearrangement joins TRBV5-1 to TRBJ2-1; 12 positions match TRBD2. Losses at the gene ends were 0 bases for V and 7 bases for J; bases not matched to a gene: 8. The CDR3 has 17 amino acids. Germline V gene lookup returns CDR1 SGHRS and CDR2 YFSETQ. CDR3 sequence reads: CASSLARTSGGWNEQFF. The CDR3 nucleotides read TGCGCCAGCAGCTTGGCAAGAACTAGCGGGGGGTGGAATGAGCAGTTCTTC. The full variable domain, its missing parts supplied by reference TRBV5-1 and TRBJ2-1, is KAGVTQTPRYLIKTRGQQVTLSCSPISGHRSVSWYQQTPGQGLQFLFEYFSETQRNKGNFPGRFSGRQFSNSRSEMNVSTLELGDSALYLCASSLARTSGGWNEQFFGPGTRLTVL.

This chain links TRBV4-2 with TRBJ1-3; D gene uncertain. This CDR3 contains 16 residues. The germline gives CDR1 LGHNA, CDR2 YNFKEQ. The germline V and J ends were trimmed by 1 base and 1 base, with 11 bases remaining between them. CDR3 amino acids: CASSQVLGESGNTIYF. The CDR3 DNA reads TGTGCCAGCAGCCAAGTGCTCGGGGAATCTGGAAACACCATATATTTT.

This chain joins TRBV5-1 and TRBJ2-7, with TRBD1 matching 8 bases. Germline V gene sequence: CDR1 SGHRS, CDR2 YFSETQ. With 0 bases clipped from V and 3 bases from J, the junction kept 2 bases outside the gene matches. The CDR3 covers 14 residues. CDR3 in amino acids: CASSLVGQGYEQYV. CDR3 in DNA: TGCGCCAGCAGCTTGGTTGGACAGGGCTACGAGCAGTACGTC.

J is TRBJ2-7 and V is TRBV20-1; 9 bases are shared with TRBD1. The CDR3 is made up of 14 amino acids. Germline trimming cut 3 bases from V and 3 bases from J; bases unmatched to any gene: 6. Germline V gene lookup returns CDR1 DFQATT and CDR2 SNEGSKA (reference sequence). CDR3 nucleotides: TGCAGTGCTAGTAGGGACAGGGCGAACTACGAGCAGTACTTC. Protein sequence: CSASRDRANYEQYF.